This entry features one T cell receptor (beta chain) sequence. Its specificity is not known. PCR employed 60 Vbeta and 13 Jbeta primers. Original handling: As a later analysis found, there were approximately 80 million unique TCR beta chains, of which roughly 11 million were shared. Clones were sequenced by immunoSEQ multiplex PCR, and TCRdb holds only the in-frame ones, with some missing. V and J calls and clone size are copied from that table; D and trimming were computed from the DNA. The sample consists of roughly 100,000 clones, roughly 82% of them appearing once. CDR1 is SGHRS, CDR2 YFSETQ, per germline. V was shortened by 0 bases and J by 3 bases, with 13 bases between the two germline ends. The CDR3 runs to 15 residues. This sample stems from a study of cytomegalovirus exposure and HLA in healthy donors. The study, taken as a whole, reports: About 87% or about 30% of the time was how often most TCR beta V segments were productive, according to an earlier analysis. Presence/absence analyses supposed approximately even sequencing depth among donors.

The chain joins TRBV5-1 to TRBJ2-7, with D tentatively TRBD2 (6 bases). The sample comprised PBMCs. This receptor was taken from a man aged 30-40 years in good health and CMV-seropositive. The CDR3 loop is CASSLDSGRIYEQYF. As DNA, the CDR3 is TGCGCCAGCAGCTTGGATAGCGGCCGAATCTACGAGCAGTACTTC. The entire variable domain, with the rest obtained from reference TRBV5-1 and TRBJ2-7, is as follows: KAGVTQTPRYLIKTRGQQVTLSCSPISGHRSVSWYQQTPGQGLQFLFEYFSETQRNKGNFPGRFSGRQFSNSRSEMNVSTLELGDSALYLCASSLDSGRIYEQYFGPGTRLTVT.